The rows below give T cell receptor beta chains drawn from one sample of a study of T cells in Graves' hyperthyroidism and ophthalmopathy. TCRdb ran MiXCR on the multiplex PCR reads and lists one entry per CDR3 protein. Of 550,000 to 600,000 distinct CDR3 sequences in the sample, 12% to 15% were seen once. Sequencing input: blood. Receptor source: a woman aged 18-29 years with Graves' ophthalmopathy. Each CDR3 is given with its conserved first and last residue. Each record gives: clone size, J gene, D gene, V gene, CDR3 protein, CDR3 DNA. The D gene is left open where the match is weak. Clone size is given for some rows only: seen once, a few or many times, or a class if the clone is expanded.

abundance: few; j_gene: TRBJ2-1; d_gene: -; v_gene: TRBV10-3; CDR3aa: CAILHSSYNEQFF; CDR3nt: TGTGCCATCCTACATAGCTCCTACAATGAGCAGTTCTTC
abundance: many; j_gene: TRBJ2-1; d_gene: TRBD2; v_gene: TRBV6-2/TRBV6-3; CDR3aa: CASRLTGTSGSNEQFF; CDR3nt: TGTGCCAGCAGACTCACCGGGACTAGCGGGAGTAATGAGCAGTTCTTC
abundance: -; j_gene: TRBJ2-2; d_gene: -; v_gene: TRBV10-3; CDR3aa: CAISERAANTGELFF; CDR3nt: TGTGCCATCAGTGAGCGGGCAGCTAACACCGGGGAGCTGTTTTTT
abundance: many; j_gene: TRBJ2-1; d_gene: -; v_gene: TRBV5-6; CDR3aa: CASVGYYTSEQFF; CDR3nt: TGTGCCTCAGTGGGGTATTATACAAGTGAGCAGTTCTTC
abundance: -; j_gene: TRBJ2-7; d_gene: -; v_gene: TRBV18; CDR3aa: CASPPENEQYF; CDR3nt: TGTGCCAGCCCACCTGAGAACGAGCAGTACTTC
abundance: few; j_gene: TRBJ1-3; d_gene: -; v_gene: TRBV5-1; CDR3aa: CASRSETGGGNTIYF; CDR3nt: TGCGCCAGCAGATCCGAAACTGGAGGCGGAAACACCATATATTTT
abundance: few; j_gene: TRBJ1-6; d_gene: -; v_gene: TRBV6-2/TRBV6-3; CDR3aa: CASRSPGSRYNSPLHF; CDR3nt: TGTGCCAGCAGATCCCCCGGGAGCCGCTATAATTCACCCCTCCACTTT
abundance: many; j_gene: TRBJ1-1; d_gene: -; v_gene: TRBV11-3; CDR3aa: CASSLGQNMNTEAFF; CDR3nt: TGTGCCAGCAGCTTAGGACAGAACATGAACACTGAAGCTTTCTTT
abundance: many; j_gene: TRBJ2-1; d_gene: -; v_gene: TRBV5-6; CDR3aa: CASSLEGTHNEQFF; CDR3nt: TGTGCCAGCAGCTTGGAAGGGACTCACAATGAGCAGTTCTTC
abundance: -; j_gene: TRBJ2-1; d_gene: TRBD1; v_gene: TRBV5-5; CDR3aa: CASSPPGTGIPEQFF; CDR3nt: TGCGCCAGCAGCCCCCCCGGGACAGGGATTCCTGAGCAGTTCTTC
abundance: few; j_gene: TRBJ2-2; d_gene: TRBD2; v_gene: TRBV13; CDR3aa: CASSSLLREGDTGELFF; CDR3nt: TGTGCCAGCAGCTCCCTTCTGCGGGAGGGTGACACCGGGGAGCTGTTTTTT
abundance: -; j_gene: TRBJ2-2; d_gene: TRBD1; v_gene: TRBV19; CDR3aa: CASIRAGTGGTGELFF; CDR3nt: TGTGCCAGTATTCGAGCCGGGACAGGGGGCACCGGGGAGCTGTTTTTT
abundance: many; j_gene: TRBJ1-3; d_gene: -; v_gene: TRBV6-1; CDR3aa: CASKRQSNSGNTIYF; CDR3nt: TGTGCCAGCAAGAGGCAGTCGAACTCTGGAAACACCATATATTTT
abundance: -; j_gene: TRBJ2-1; d_gene: -; v_gene: TRBV9; CDR3aa: CASSVAAGDYEQFF; CDR3nt: TGTGCCAGCAGCGTAGCTGCAGGAGACTACGAGCAGTTCTTC
abundance: many; j_gene: TRBJ2-1; d_gene: -; v_gene: TRBV18; CDR3aa: CASSPETPGNEQFF; CDR3nt: TGTGCCAGCTCACCAGAGACGCCGGGTAATGAGCAGTTCTTC
abundance: few; j_gene: TRBJ2-2; d_gene: -; v_gene: TRBV29-1; CDR3aa: CSVEEVRGTGELFF; CDR3nt: TGCAGCGTTGAAGAGGTCAGGGGCACCGGGGAGCTGTTTTTT
abundance: few; j_gene: TRBJ1-5; d_gene: -; v_gene: TRBV27; CDR3aa: CASSLNSGMGQPQHF; CDR3nt: TGTGCCAGCAGTTTAAACTCAGGGATGGGCCAGCCCCAGCATTTT
abundance: many; j_gene: TRBJ2-1; d_gene: -; v_gene: TRBV4-1; CDR3aa: CASSQDRSGYSYNEQFF; CDR3nt: TGCGCCAGCAGCCAAGATCGGAGCGGGTACTCCTACAATGAGCAGTTCTTC
abundance: -; j_gene: TRBJ1-4; d_gene: TRBD1; v_gene: TRBV3-1; CDR3aa: CASSQDFQGAATNEKLFF; CDR3nt: TGTGCCAGCAGCCAAGATTTTCAGGGGGCGGCAACTAATGAAAAACTGTTTTTT
abundance: many; j_gene: TRBJ2-7; d_gene: TRBD2; v_gene: TRBV2; CDR3aa: CATLAGSSYEQYF; CDR3nt: TGTGCCACCTTAGCGGGCAGCTCCTACGAGCAGTACTTC
abundance: many; j_gene: TRBJ1-5; d_gene: TRBD1; v_gene: TRBV28; CDR3aa: CASSPGQRNNQPQHF; CDR3nt: TGTGCCAGCAGCCCGGGACAGAGAAATAATCAGCCCCAGCATTTT
abundance: many; j_gene: TRBJ2-1; d_gene: TRBD2; v_gene: TRBV7-9; CDR3aa: CASSLILAGLYNEQFF; CDR3nt: TGTGCCAGCAGTTTGATTCTAGCGGGGCTCTACAATGAGCAGTTCTTC
abundance: many; j_gene: TRBJ2-7; d_gene: -; v_gene: TRBV28; CDR3aa: CASSLGRVSYEQYF; CDR3nt: TGTGCCAGCAGTTTGGGGCGGGTGTCCTACGAGCAGTACTTC
abundance: -; j_gene: TRBJ2-7; d_gene: -; v_gene: TRBV6-1; CDR3aa: CASSERTPYEQHF; CDR3nt: TGTGCCAGCAGTGAAAGAACCCCCTACGAGCAGCACTTC
abundance: many; j_gene: TRBJ2-2; d_gene: TRBD2; v_gene: TRBV6-2/TRBV6-3; CDR3aa: CASSFGLAANTGELFF; CDR3nt: TGTGCCAGTTCCTTCGGCCTAGCGGCGAACACCGGGGAGCTGTTTTTT
abundance: many; j_gene: TRBJ1-1; d_gene: -; v_gene: TRBV4-3; CDR3aa: CASSQDRSGNTEAFF; CDR3nt: TGCGCCAGCAGCCAAGATCGGTCAGGGAACACTGAAGCTTTCTTT
abundance: many; j_gene: TRBJ1-6; d_gene: TRBD1; v_gene: TRBV28; CDR3aa: CASSFDTGTGSSYNSPLHF; CDR3nt: TGTGCCAGCAGTTTCGATACCGGGACAGGGAGCTCCTATAATTCACCCCTCCACTTT
abundance: few; j_gene: TRBJ2-1; d_gene: TRBD1; v_gene: TRBV24-1; CDR3aa: CATSVGDREYNEQFF; CDR3nt: TGTGCCACCAGTGTGGGGGACAGGGAATACAATGAGCAGTTCTTC
abundance: few; j_gene: TRBJ2-7; d_gene: -; v_gene: TRBV4-3; CDR3aa: CASSQGLGTHEQYF; CDR3nt: TGCGCCAGCAGCCAAGGTTTGGGGACCCACGAGCAGTACTTC
abundance: many; j_gene: TRBJ1-2; d_gene: TRBD1; v_gene: TRBV30; CDR3aa: CAWSVLDRGYGYTF; CDR3nt: TGTGCCTGGAGTGTACTAGACAGGGGCTATGGCTACACCTTC
abundance: -; j_gene: TRBJ1-5; d_gene: -; v_gene: TRBV7-9; CDR3aa: CASSLAMDGNQPQHF; CDR3nt: TGTGCCAGCAGCTTAGCGATGGACGGGAATCAGCCCCAGCATTTT
abundance: few; j_gene: TRBJ2-3; d_gene: TRBD2; v_gene: TRBV10-2; CDR3aa: CASREITMGLAEDTQYF; CDR3nt: TGCGCCAGCAGAGAGATTACCATGGGACTAGCGGAAGATACGCAGTATTTT
abundance: many; j_gene: TRBJ1-5; d_gene: -; v_gene: TRBV19; CDR3aa: CASCEQVSGQPQHF; CDR3nt: TGTGCCAGCTGCGAACAGGTCTCCGGTCAGCCCCAGCATTTT
abundance: -; j_gene: TRBJ2-1; d_gene: TRBD2; v_gene: TRBV20-1; CDR3aa: CSASGPGTSGREQFF; CDR3nt: TGCAGTGCTAGCGGGCCCGGGACTAGCGGGAGGGAGCAGTTCTTC
abundance: -; j_gene: TRBJ2-1; d_gene: -; v_gene: TRBV9; CDR3aa: CASSVRFNEQFF; CDR3nt: TGTGCCAGCAGCGTAAGGTTCAATGAGCAGTTCTTC
abundance: many; j_gene: TRBJ2-7; d_gene: -; v_gene: TRBV28; CDR3aa: CASYRRAYEQYF; CDR3nt: TGTGCCAGCTACAGGCGTGCCTACGAGCAGTACTTC
abundance: -; j_gene: TRBJ2-1; d_gene: TRBD2; v_gene: TRBV15; CDR3aa: CATSWRGGGEQFF; CDR3nt: TGTGCCACCAGCTGGCGCGGGGGTGGCGAGCAGTTCTTC
abundance: -; j_gene: TRBJ2-5; d_gene: TRBD1; v_gene: TRBV29-1; CDR3aa: CSGWTGAPGTQYF; CDR3nt: TGCAGCGGGTGGACAGGGGCCCCCGGGACCCAGTACTTC
abundance: -; j_gene: TRBJ2-3; d_gene: TRBD2; v_gene: TRBV6-2/TRBV6-3; CDR3aa: CASIRSGRRGAQYF; CDR3nt: TGTGCCAGCATCCGCAGCGGGAGGAGAGGAGCGCAGTATTTT
abundance: -; j_gene: TRBJ2-3; d_gene: TRBD2; v_gene: TRBV5-4; CDR3aa: CASRLAGGRTDTQYF; CDR3nt: TGTGCCAGCAGGTTAGCGGGAGGAAGAACAGATACGCAGTATTTT
abundance: -; j_gene: TRBJ2-1; d_gene: TRBD1; v_gene: TRBV11-2; CDR3aa: CASSATGTGFDEQFF; CDR3nt: TGTGCCAGCAGCGCGACCGGGACAGGCTTCGATGAGCAGTTCTTC
abundance: many; j_gene: TRBJ2-1; d_gene: TRBD1; v_gene: TRBV28; CDR3aa: CASSSNSPQIAGGGEEQFF; CDR3nt: TGTGCCAGCAGTTCCAATTCCCCTCAGATCGCAGGGGGTGGAGAGGAGCAGTTCTTC
abundance: -; j_gene: TRBJ2-7; d_gene: -; v_gene: TRBV6-2/TRBV6-3; CDR3aa: CASSRTGTAFQQYF; CDR3nt: TGTGCCAGCAGTCGAACCGGGACTGCGTTCCAGCAGTACTTC
abundance: many; j_gene: TRBJ2-5; d_gene: -; v_gene: TRBV2; CDR3aa: CASSELGSLQETQYF; CDR3nt: TGTGCCAGCAGTGAATTGGGCAGCCTCCAAGAGACCCAGTACTTC
abundance: few; j_gene: TRBJ1-1; d_gene: -; v_gene: TRBV25-1; CDR3aa: CASSKQGLLAFF; CDR3nt: TGTGCCAGCAGTAAACAGGGATTACTCGCTTTCTTT
abundance: -; j_gene: TRBJ2-1; d_gene: -; v_gene: TRBV7-2; CDR3aa: CASTRDTPADEQFF; CDR3nt: TGTGCCAGTACCCGGGACACCCCAGCCGATGAGCAGTTCTTC
abundance: many; j_gene: TRBJ2-3; d_gene: -; v_gene: TRBV20-1; CDR3aa: CSARVPDTQYF; CDR3nt: TGCAGTGCTAGGGTCCCAGATACGCAGTATTTT